A selection of T cell receptor beta chains follows, all from one sample in a study of blood T cell repertoires in COVID-19. Assay: immunoSEQ multiplex PCR; the TCRdb copy retains only in-frame clones and omits some. Of 250,000 to 350,000 clones in the sample, about nine tenths are singletons; the top ten hold roughly 2.6%. Sequenced material: PBMCs or T cells enriched from blood (not recorded which). All receptors derive from a man between 60 and 75 years old who had recovered from COVID-19. The CDR3 runs from the conserved cysteine through the conserved F or W. The D gene is left open where the match is weak. Clone sizes are given selectively: once, few, many, or a class where the clone is expanded.

j_call clone_size v_call d_call cdr3_aa cdr3_nt
TRBJ1-3 NA TRBV24-1 NA CATSDPGGPLSGNTIYF TGTGCCACCAGTGACCCGGGGGGCCCTCTATCTGGAAACACCATATATTTT
TRBJ2-1 NA TRBV7-2 NA CASSPLLGQFF TGTGCCAGCAGCCCCCTTCTCGGGCAGTTCTTC
TRBJ2-3 NA TRBV5-6 TRBD2 CASSFRTSASTDTQYF TGTGCCAGCAGTTTTCGGACTAGCGCTAGCACAGATACGCAGTATTTT
TRBJ2-7 NA TRBV10-3 TRBD2 CAISDPTLAGDYEQYF TGTGCCATCAGTGACCCCACTCTAGCGGGGGACTACGAGCAGTACTTC
TRBJ1-5 NA TRBV28 TRBD1 CASSPTTGADNNQPQHF TGTGCCAGCAGTCCCACCACAGGGGCTGATAACAATCAGCCCCAGCATTTT
TRBJ1-1 NA TRBV9 NA CASSVGHWNTEAFF TGTGCCAGCAGCGTAGGGCATTGGAACACTGAAGCTTTCTTT
TRBJ2-1 NA TRBV3-1/TRBV3-2 NA CASAIAGSSKIYNEQFF TGTGCCAGCGCGATCGCAGGGTCCTCCAAGATATACAATGAGCAGTTCTTC
TRBJ1-4 NA TRBV19 NA CASSFKGVGEKLFF TGTGCCAGTAGTTTCAAAGGGGTTGGTGAAAAACTGTTTTTT
TRBJ2-5 NA TRBV6-2/TRBV6-3 NA CASSARLGAGETQYF TGTGCCAGCAGTGCCAGACTGGGTGCCGGGGAGACCCAGTACTTC
TRBJ2-5 NA TRBV5-4 TRBD2 CASTAGVRETQYF TGTGCCAGCACTGCGGGGGTTCGGGAGACCCAGTACTTC
TRBJ2-2 NA TRBV27 TRBD1 CASGRQGINTGELFF TGTGCCAGCGGGAGACAGGGGATCAACACCGGGGAGCTGTTTTTT
TRBJ2-5 NA TRBV5-1 NA CASSRRRGSVETQYF TGCGCCAGCAGCCGCCGCCGGGGGTCCGTGGAGACCCAGTACTTC
TRBJ2-5 NA TRBV3-1/TRBV3-2 TRBD1 CASSQGDRGLETQYF TGTGCCAGCAGCCAAGGCGACAGGGGGCTGGAGACCCAGTACTTC
TRBJ1-5 NA TRBV15 TRBD1 CATSRGRQGGDQPQHF TGTGCCACCAGCAGAGGAAGACAGGGAGGCGATCAGCCCCAGCATTTT
TRBJ2-7 NA TRBV18 TRBD1 CASSTTGDSYEQYF TGTGCCAGCTCAACGACAGGGGATTCTTACGAGCAGTACTTC
TRBJ2-3 NA TRBV30 TRBD2 CAWSPGLADTQYF TGTGCCTGGAGTCCGGGACTAGCGGATACGCAGTATTTT
TRBJ2-4 NA TRBV5-1 TRBD2 CASSYRLAGGRSAKNIQYF TGCGCCAGCAGCTACCGACTAGCGGGAGGGCGGTCGGCCAAAAACATTCAGTACTTC
TRBJ2-5 NA TRBV3-1/TRBV3-2 NA CASSQGHKKETQYF TGTGCCAGCAGCCAAGGACATAAAAAAGAGACCCAGTACTTC
TRBJ2-2 NA TRBV5-3 NA CARSLAQSPNTGELFF TGTGCCAGAAGCTTGGCTCAGTCCCCGAACACCGGGGAGCTGTTTTTT
TRBJ2-1 NA TRBV24-1 NA CATSVAANNNEQFF TGTGCCACCAGTGTAGCGGCCAACAATAATGAGCAGTTCTTC
TRBJ1-5 NA TRBV3-1/TRBV3-2 NA CASSQGRTDDSNQPQHF TGTGCCAGCAGCCAAGGTCGGACAGATGATAGCAATCAGCCCCAGCATTTT
TRBJ2-7 NA TRBV5-8 TRBD2 CASSLRRLAGGSYEQYF TGTGCCAGCAGCTTGAGAAGGCTAGCGGGAGGTTCCTACGAGCAGTACTTC
TRBJ1-1 NA TRBV7-9 NA CASSLRGGLNTEAFF TGTGCCAGCAGCTTACGCGGGGGACTGAACACTGAAGCTTTCTTT
TRBJ2-1 NA TRBV19 TRBD1 CASSPGTGVSFGDEQFF TGTGCCAGTAGTCCGGGGACAGGTGTGTCTTTCGGTGATGAGCAGTTCTTC
TRBJ1-1 NA TRBV5-4 TRBD1 CASRTTTGGADTEAFF TGTGCCAGCAGGACAACTACAGGGGGCGCGGACACTGAAGCTTTCTTT
TRBJ1-1 NA TRBV5-4 NA CASSNQGKGTEAFF TGTGCCAGCAGCAACCAGGGTAAGGGCACTGAAGCTTTCTTT
TRBJ2-7 NA TRBV11-1 NA CASSWQGYEQYF TGTGCCAGCAGCTGGCAGGGGTACGAGCAGTACTTC
TRBJ2-1 NA TRBV5-1 NA CASSTEGSYNEQFF TGCGCCAGCAGCACCGAGGGCTCCTACAATGAGCAGTTCTTC
TRBJ2-1 NA TRBV6-5 TRBD1 CASQGQGATYNEQFF TGTGCCAGCCAGGGACAGGGGGCAACCTACAATGAGCAGTTCTTC
TRBJ2-1 NA TRBV15 NA CATSRDLEYNEQFF TGTGCCACCAGCAGAGATTTAGAATACAATGAGCAGTTCTTC
TRBJ2-1 NA TRBV7-8 NA CASSLGLVVGASYNEQFF TGTGCCAGCAGCTTAGGTTTGGTCGTGGGCGCGTCCTACAATGAGCAGTTCTTC
TRBJ2-3 NA TRBV15 NA CATSRDGSGSDTQYF TGTGCCACCAGCAGAGATGGATCGGGGTCAGATACGCAGTATTTT
TRBJ1-2 NA TRBV4-1 NA CASSQEYKTRGYTF TGCGCCAGCAGCCAAGAATATAAAACGCGCGGCTACACCTTC
TRBJ2-5 NA TRBV6-2/TRBV6-3 NA CASSYSNSPQETQYF TGTGCCAGCAGTTACTCCAACTCTCCCCAAGAGACCCAGTACTTC
TRBJ2-7 NA TRBV5-1 NA CASSLVSGEQYF TGCGCCAGCAGCTTGGTGTCGGGAGAGCAGTACTTC
TRBJ1-2 NA TRBV6-5 NA CASSYPSTGLTVF TGTGCCAGCAGTTACCCGAGTACTGGGCTAACTGTCTTC
TRBJ2-5 NA TRBV30 NA CAWSVRLIRDNQETQYF TGTGCCTGGAGTGTACGACTAATACGGGACAACCAAGAGACCCAGTACTTC
TRBJ2-7 NA TRBV18 TRBD2 CASSPLAGASSYEQYF TGTGCCAGCTCACCATTAGCGGGAGCAAGCTCCTACGAGCAGTACTTC
TRBJ2-1 NA TRBV19 TRBD2 CASSGPLARGGLEQFF TGTGCCAGTAGCGGACCACTAGCGCGGGGGGGACTAGAGCAGTTCTTC
TRBJ1-5 once TRBV27 NA CASSKEGGRENQPQHF TGTGCCAGCTCTAAGGAAGGAGGACGGGAGAATCAGCCCCAGCATTTT
TRBJ2-2 once TRBV7-9 TRBD1 CASSLTGGITGELFF TGTGCCAGCAGCTTGACAGGGGGCATCACCGGGGAGCTGTTTTTT
TRBJ1-5 NA TRBV2 NA CASVELGSQPQHF TGTGCCAGCGTCGAGTTGGGCTCCCAGCCCCAGCATTTT